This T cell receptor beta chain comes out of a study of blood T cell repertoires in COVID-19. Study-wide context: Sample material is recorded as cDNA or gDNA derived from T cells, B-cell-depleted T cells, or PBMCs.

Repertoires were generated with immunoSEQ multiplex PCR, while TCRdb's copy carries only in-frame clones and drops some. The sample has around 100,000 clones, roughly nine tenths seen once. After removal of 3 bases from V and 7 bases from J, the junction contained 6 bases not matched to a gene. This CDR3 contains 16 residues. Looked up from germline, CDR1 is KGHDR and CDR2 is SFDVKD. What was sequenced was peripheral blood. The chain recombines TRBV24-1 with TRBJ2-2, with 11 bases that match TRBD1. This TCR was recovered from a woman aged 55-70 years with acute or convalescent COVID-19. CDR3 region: CATSDPGTGGIGELFF. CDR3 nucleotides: TGTGCCACCAGTGATCCCGGGACAGGGGGGATCGGGGAGCTGTTTTTT.